Reported below is one T cell receptor beta chain. Its specificity is unknown. The sample originates from a study of cytomegalovirus exposure and HLA in healthy donors. Study observations and caveats: The study flagged about 160 TCR beta chains as cytomegalovirus-associated.

This PCR relied on a set of 60 Vbeta primers and 13 Jbeta primers. The method was immunoSEQ multiplex PCR; TCRdb's version includes in-frame clones alone and lacks a portion of them. The table lists 140,000 to 150,000 clones, 76% of them singletons, with under 2% in the top ten. With 3 bases clipped from V and 3 bases from J, the junction kept 2 bases outside the gene matches. Germline CDR1 and CDR2: SQVTM and ANQGSEA. The CDR3 is 13 residues long. Source material: PBMCs. The receptor was derived from a middle-aged woman in good health and CMV-seronegative. J is TRBJ1-2 and V is TRBV29-1; the match to TRBD1 covers 9 bases. The chain's CDR3 is CSVEDRGYYGYTF. The DNA for the CDR3 is TGCAGCGTTGAGGACAGGGGATACTATGGCTACACCTTC.